The rows below give T cell receptor beta chains drawn from one sample of a study of blood T cells in healthy people across ages. TCRdb reanalysed the 5' RACE reads using MiXCR and keeps one entry per CDR3 protein. In the table there are approximately 780,000 distinct CDR3 sequences, 20% to 30% of which are singletons. This same sample was also taken into another study, of T cells of mothers and their children.

Input material: blood. Source of these receptors: a boy between 5 and 17 years old in good health. The CDR3 runs from the conserved cysteine through the conserved F or W. D genes are given only for firm matches. Where a row states a size, it is once, few, many or the class of an expanded clone; other rows omit it.

v_gene: TRBV12-3/TRBV12-4; d_gene: NA; j_gene: TRBJ1-3; abundance: NA; CDR3nt: TGTGCCAGCAGCCTCCAGGGAAATGGAAACACCATATATTTT; CDR3aa: CASSLQGNGNTIYF
v_gene: TRBV6-1; d_gene: NA; j_gene: TRBJ1-3; abundance: NA; CDR3nt: TGTGCCAGCAGTCCCGACCTCGCCCGTTCGGGAAACACCATATATTTT; CDR3aa: CASSPDLARSGNTIYF
v_gene: TRBV20-1; d_gene: NA; j_gene: TRBJ2-5; abundance: few; CDR3nt: TGCAGTGCTAGAGATCACCGGGGGTACCAAGAGACCCAGTACTTC; CDR3aa: CSARDHRGYQETQYF
v_gene: TRBV27; d_gene: NA; j_gene: TRBJ2-1; abundance: NA; CDR3nt: TGTGCCAGCAGTGTAGGACTGGGGAATGAGCAGTTCTTC; CDR3aa: CASSVGLGNEQFF
v_gene: TRBV12-3/TRBV12-4; d_gene: NA; j_gene: TRBJ2-6; abundance: few; CDR3nt: TGTGCCAGCAGCTTCCAGGGGGGTGGGGCCAACGTCCTGACTTTC; CDR3aa: CASSFQGGGANVLTF
v_gene: TRBV6-2/TRBV6-3; d_gene: NA; j_gene: TRBJ1-1; abundance: few; CDR3nt: TGTGCCAGCAGTTACTCGAGTAGAAACACTGAAGCTTTCTTT; CDR3aa: CASSYSSRNTEAFF
v_gene: TRBV20-1; d_gene: TRBD2; j_gene: TRBJ2-5; abundance: NA; CDR3nt: TGCAGTGCTAGTGTTTGGTTAGCGGGGGCCCCCGAGGCCCAGTACTTC; CDR3aa: CSASVWLAGAPEAQYF
v_gene: TRBV5-1; d_gene: NA; j_gene: TRBJ1-6; abundance: NA; CDR3nt: TGCGCCAGCAGCTTGGCCGACAGTTGGTCACCCCTCCACTTT; CDR3aa: CASSLADSWSPLHF
v_gene: TRBV5-1; d_gene: NA; j_gene: TRBJ1-1; abundance: many; CDR3nt: TGCGCCAGCAGCTTGGTCGGAGACACTGAAGCTTTCTTT; CDR3aa: CASSLVGDTEAFF
v_gene: TRBV6-6; d_gene: NA; j_gene: TRBJ2-7; abundance: NA; CDR3nt: TGTGCCAGCAGTTACTCAAGAACTAGCTACGAGCAGTACTTC; CDR3aa: CASSYSRTSYEQYF
v_gene: TRBV9; d_gene: NA; j_gene: TRBJ1-2; abundance: few; CDR3nt: TGTGCCAGCAGGACCGACAGGCTAAGTGGCTACACCTTC; CDR3aa: CASRTDRLSGYTF
v_gene: TRBV7-6; d_gene: NA; j_gene: TRBJ1-4; abundance: many; CDR3nt: TGTGCCAGCAGCTTAGACAGAGGCTTGGAAAAACTGTTTTTT; CDR3aa: CASSLDRGLEKLFF
v_gene: TRBV20-1; d_gene: NA; j_gene: TRBJ2-7; abundance: NA; CDR3nt: TGCAGTGCTAGAGCTACCGACAGGGGTGGGAGGGGCGAGCAGTACTTC; CDR3aa: CSARATDRGGRGEQYF
v_gene: TRBV7-2; d_gene: NA; j_gene: TRBJ2-5; abundance: NA; CDR3nt: TGTGCCAGCAGCTTAGGGCCCAACAGGACCCAGTACTTC; CDR3aa: CASSLGPNRTQYF
v_gene: TRBV27; d_gene: NA; j_gene: TRBJ2-7; abundance: NA; CDR3nt: TGTGCCAGCGGAGACCACGAGCAGTACTTC; CDR3aa: CASGDHEQYF
v_gene: TRBV5-1; d_gene: NA; j_gene: TRBJ2-5; abundance: few; CDR3nt: TGCGCCAGCAGCTTGTTGCCAGGCAACCAAGAGACCCAGTACTTC; CDR3aa: CASSLLPGNQETQYF
v_gene: TRBV12-3/TRBV12-4; d_gene: NA; j_gene: TRBJ2-5; abundance: few; CDR3nt: TGTGCCAGCAGTTTTCAAGCGTCCCAAGAGACCCAGTACTTC; CDR3aa: CASSFQASQETQYF
v_gene: TRBV7-3; d_gene: NA; j_gene: TRBJ1-2; abundance: NA; CDR3nt: TGTGCCAGCAGCTCCCAACCCGGACAGTTCTATGGCTACACCTTC; CDR3aa: CASSSQPGQFYGYTF
v_gene: TRBV10-2; d_gene: NA; j_gene: TRBJ1-5; abundance: NA; CDR3nt: TGCGCCAGCAGTGAGTCGGGACGGGGCAGGAGCAATCAGCCCCAGCATTTT; CDR3aa: CASSESGRGRSNQPQHF
v_gene: TRBV5-5; d_gene: NA; j_gene: TRBJ2-7; abundance: few; CDR3nt: TGTGCCAGCAGCTTGCAACCGGACAGGGAGGGGGAGCAGTACTTC; CDR3aa: CASSLQPDREGEQYF
v_gene: TRBV29-1; d_gene: NA; j_gene: TRBJ2-1; abundance: few; CDR3nt: TGCAGCGTTGTTGCAAGCTCCTACAATGAGCAGTTCTTC; CDR3aa: CSVVASSYNEQFF
v_gene: TRBV18; d_gene: NA; j_gene: TRBJ2-7; abundance: NA; CDR3nt: TGTGCCAGCTCACCACGGCAGGGTGTATACGAGCAGTACTTC; CDR3aa: CASSPRQGVYEQYF
v_gene: TRBV6-4; d_gene: TRBD2; j_gene: TRBJ2-1; abundance: NA; CDR3nt: TGTGCCAGCAGTGAGCGGGAGGGCTACAATGAGCAGTTCTTC; CDR3aa: CASSEREGYNEQFF
v_gene: TRBV5-8; d_gene: TRBD2; j_gene: TRBJ2-1; abundance: NA; CDR3nt: TGTGCCAGCAGCTTGGAGGGGACTAGCGGGGGGCTGGACAATGAGCAGTTCTTC; CDR3aa: CASSLEGTSGGLDNEQFF
v_gene: TRBV29-1; d_gene: TRBD1; j_gene: TRBJ2-1; abundance: few; CDR3nt: TGCAGCGTAGAGACAGGGGAAAACAATGAGCAGTTCTTC; CDR3aa: CSVETGENNEQFF
v_gene: TRBV20-1; d_gene: NA; j_gene: TRBJ2-7; abundance: NA; CDR3nt: TGCAGTGCTAGGGATACCTACGGGCAGTACTTC; CDR3aa: CSARDTYGQYF
v_gene: TRBV20-1; d_gene: NA; j_gene: TRBJ2-7; abundance: few; CDR3nt: TGCAGTGCTAGATCCCACCTGTTAGGGCCCTACGAGCAGTACTTC; CDR3aa: CSARSHLLGPYEQYF
v_gene: TRBV6-5; d_gene: TRBD1; j_gene: TRBJ2-2; abundance: NA; CDR3nt: TGTGCCAGCAGTTACGGGGACAGTCAGAACACCGGGGAGCTGTTTTTT; CDR3aa: CASSYGDSQNTGELFF
v_gene: TRBV7-9; d_gene: TRBD1; j_gene: TRBJ2-5; abundance: few; CDR3nt: TGTGCCAGCAGCCGACAGGGGGTCGAGACCCAGTACTTC; CDR3aa: CASSRQGVETQYF
v_gene: TRBV7-9; d_gene: NA; j_gene: TRBJ2-7; abundance: once; CDR3nt: TGTGCCAGCAGCTTAGAGGGCAGGACGCCCTACGAGCAGTACTTC; CDR3aa: CASSLEGRTPYEQYF
v_gene: TRBV12-3/TRBV12-4; d_gene: NA; j_gene: TRBJ2-7; abundance: NA; CDR3nt: TGTGCCAGCAGTCGGGACATCTCCTACGAGCAGTACTTC; CDR3aa: CASSRDISYEQYF
v_gene: TRBV5-1; d_gene: NA; j_gene: TRBJ1-4; abundance: NA; CDR3nt: TGCGCCAGCAGCTTGGAGGTCGGGCGAACTAATGAAAAACTGTTTTTT; CDR3aa: CASSLEVGRTNEKLFF
v_gene: TRBV4-1; d_gene: NA; j_gene: TRBJ2-2; abundance: NA; CDR3nt: TGCGCCAGCAGCCGGCACCGACAGGCCCCCACCGGGGAGCTGTTTTTT; CDR3aa: CASSRHRQAPTGELFF
v_gene: TRBV20-1; d_gene: TRBD1; j_gene: TRBJ2-7; abundance: few; CDR3nt: TGCAGTGTCAGACCGGGACAGGGGTACCGGGAGCAGTACTTC; CDR3aa: CSVRPGQGYREQYF
v_gene: TRBV12-3/TRBV12-4; d_gene: NA; j_gene: TRBJ1-2; abundance: NA; CDR3nt: TGTGCCAGCAGTCCAGCCGTCCTCTATGGCTACACCTTC; CDR3aa: CASSPAVLYGYTF
v_gene: TRBV20-1; d_gene: NA; j_gene: TRBJ2-1; abundance: few; CDR3nt: TGCAGTGCTAGAGATTCGGGGGCACTCTACAATGAGCAGTTCTTC; CDR3aa: CSARDSGALYNEQFF
v_gene: TRBV14; d_gene: NA; j_gene: TRBJ2-7; abundance: few; CDR3nt: TGTGCCAGCAGCCAAGATTCAGGGGAGGTAGCCTACGAGCAGTACTTC; CDR3aa: CASSQDSGEVAYEQYF
v_gene: TRBV25-1; d_gene: NA; j_gene: TRBJ1-2; abundance: NA; CDR3nt: TGTGCCAGCAGTGACGTACAGCAGAACTATGGCTACACCTTC; CDR3aa: CASSDVQQNYGYTF
v_gene: TRBV24-1; d_gene: NA; j_gene: TRBJ1-2; abundance: few; CDR3nt: TGTGCCACCAGTGATCAAACCCGCTGGACAGTCTATGGCTACACCTTC; CDR3aa: CATSDQTRWTVYGYTF
v_gene: TRBV3-1; d_gene: NA; j_gene: TRBJ2-5; abundance: few; CDR3nt: TGTGCCAGCAGCCCCGGGGACTCTGGGTCAGAGACCCAGTACTTC; CDR3aa: CASSPGDSGSETQYF
v_gene: TRBV30; d_gene: TRBD2; j_gene: TRBJ2-3; abundance: NA; CDR3nt: TGTGCCTGGAGTAATGGGGGGGCAGATACGCAGTATTTT; CDR3aa: CAWSNGGADTQYF
v_gene: TRBV2; d_gene: TRBD1; j_gene: TRBJ2-5; abundance: NA; CDR3nt: TGTGCCAGCAGCCTTCCTGGGACAGGGGTTTTAGAGACCCAGTACTTC; CDR3aa: CASSLPGTGVLETQYF
v_gene: TRBV19; d_gene: NA; j_gene: TRBJ2-5; abundance: NA; CDR3nt: TGTGCCAGTAGTAAGGAGATGAGAGAGACCCAGTACTTC; CDR3aa: CASSKEMRETQYF
v_gene: TRBV5-1; d_gene: NA; j_gene: TRBJ1-1; abundance: few; CDR3nt: TGCGCCAGCAGCCCACAGCAGGTATGGGGCATGAACACTGAAGCTTTCTTT; CDR3aa: CASSPQQVWGMNTEAFF
v_gene: TRBV15; d_gene: TRBD2; j_gene: TRBJ2-3; abundance: once; CDR3nt: TGTGCCACCAGCAGAGATCGGAGCGGGGGGGCAGATACGCAGTATTTT; CDR3aa: CATSRDRSGGADTQYF
v_gene: TRBV12-3/TRBV12-4; d_gene: NA; j_gene: TRBJ2-5; abundance: many; CDR3nt: TGTGCCAGCAGCCTGGGTGAGGTTGGAGAGACCCAGTACTTC; CDR3aa: CASSLGEVGETQYF
v_gene: TRBV5-1; d_gene: TRBD1; j_gene: TRBJ1-5; abundance: few; CDR3nt: TGCGCCAGCAGCTTGGACGCAACAGGGGATAGCAATCAGCCCCAGCATTTT; CDR3aa: CASSLDATGDSNQPQHF
v_gene: TRBV2; d_gene: TRBD2; j_gene: TRBJ2-3; abundance: few; CDR3nt: TGTGCCAGCAGTGATCGGGGACGGCGGGGGTACACAGATACGCAGTATTTT; CDR3aa: CASSDRGRRGYTDTQYF
v_gene: TRBV2; d_gene: NA; j_gene: TRBJ2-1; abundance: NA; CDR3nt: TGTGCCAGCAGTTCGCTGTATGAGCAGTTCTTC; CDR3aa: CASSSLYEQFF
v_gene: TRBV7-9; d_gene: TRBD2; j_gene: TRBJ2-1; abundance: NA; CDR3nt: TGTGCCAGCAGCATGACTAGCGGGTACAATGAGCAGTTCTTC; CDR3aa: CASSMTSGYNEQFF
v_gene: TRBV12-3/TRBV12-4; d_gene: TRBD1; j_gene: TRBJ1-6; abundance: NA; CDR3nt: TGTGCCAGCAGTGGGGGACAGACGTTTTATAATTCACCCCTCCACTTT; CDR3aa: CASSGGQTFYNSPLHF
v_gene: TRBV2; d_gene: TRBD1; j_gene: TRBJ1-2; abundance: NA; CDR3nt: TGTGCCAGCAGTGAAGCCCCGCCGCGACAGGGAGGTGGCTACACCTTC; CDR3aa: CASSEAPPRQGGGYTF
v_gene: TRBV30; d_gene: NA; j_gene: TRBJ1-2; abundance: few; CDR3nt: TGTGCCTGGGTACAGGGAGGCTATGGCTACACCTTC; CDR3aa: CAWVQGGYGYTF
v_gene: TRBV10-2; d_gene: NA; j_gene: TRBJ1-2; abundance: NA; CDR3nt: TGCGCCAGCAGTGAGCCGGGCCCTGGCTACACCTTC; CDR3aa: CASSEPGPGYTF